Listed below are T cell receptor beta chains from one sample, sequenced in a study of blood T cell repertoires in COVID-19. Assay: immunoSEQ multiplex PCR; the TCRdb copy retains only in-frame clones and omits some. The sample lists about 50,000 clones; just over 90% were seen once. Sequenced sample: peripheral blood. The receptor source for this set is a middle-aged man with acute or convalescent COVID-19. CDR3s include the opening cysteine and the closing phenylalanine or tryptophan. A D gene is named only where the DNA matches it firmly. Not every row has a clone size; where given, it reads once, few, many or a size class.

TRBJ2-7 NA TRBV5-1 TRBD1 CASRIRGQGVGEQYF TGCGCCAGCAGGATACGGGGACAGGGGGTGGGCGAGCAGTACTTC
TRBJ2-2 few TRBV6-4 NA CASSDSKTNTGELFF TGTGCCAGCAGTGACTCTAAAACGAACACCGGGGAGCTGTTTTTT
TRBJ2-6 NA TRBV5-4 TRBD1 CASSFGQAGANVLTF TGTGCCAGCAGCTTCGGACAGGCTGGGGCCAACGTCCTGACTTTC
TRBJ1-5 NA TRBV7-9 NA CASTAGSSNQPQHF TGTGCCAGCACCGCGGGGTCCAGCAATCAGCCCCAGCATTTT
TRBJ1-4 NA TRBV2 NA CASSEAPREKLFF TGTGCCAGCAGTGAAGCGCCCCGGGAAAAACTGTTTTTT
TRBJ2-7 NA TRBV7-9 NA CASSFSGALSYEQYF TGTGCCAGCAGCTTCTCGGGAGCTTTATCCTACGAGCAGTACTTC
TRBJ1-2 NA TRBV30 TRBD1 CAWSLTGRGYGYTF TGTGCCTGGAGCCTGACAGGGAGAGGCTATGGCTACACCTTC
TRBJ2-1 NA TRBV4-3 NA CASSQGPRDNYNEQFF TGCGCCAGCAGCCAAGGCCCCCGGGACAACTACAATGAGCAGTTCTTC
TRBJ1-4 few TRBV6-5 TRBD1 CASSLQGAGNEKLFF TGTGCCAGCAGTTTACAGGGGGCGGGTAATGAAAAACTGTTTTTT
TRBJ2-1 NA TRBV6-2/TRBV6-3 TRBD2 CASSYSGSGRNEQFF TGTGCCAGCAGTTACTCCGGTAGCGGGAGAAATGAGCAGTTCTTC
TRBJ1-5 NA TRBV12-5 TRBD1 CASGAGQGRNQPQHF TGTGCTAGTGGTGCGGGACAGGGGCGCAATCAGCCCCAGCATTTT
TRBJ1-6 NA TRBV19 TRBD1 CASQTGTNSPLHF TGTGCCAGCCAGACAGGGACGAATTCACCCCTCCACTTT
TRBJ2-3 NA TRBV10-3 NA CAISEGPSTDTQYF TGTGCCATCAGTGAGGGCCCTAGCACAGATACGCAGTATTTT
TRBJ2-3 NA TRBV11-2 TRBD2 CASSLVPAGEETDTQYF TGTGCCAGCAGCTTAGTGCCAGCGGGAGAGGAAACAGATACGCAGTATTTT
TRBJ1-1 NA TRBV25-1 NA CASSESLTEAFF TGTGCCAGCAGTGAATCCCTCACTGAAGCTTTCTTT
TRBJ1-2 NA TRBV20-1 NA CSAQGSYGYTF TGCAGTGCCCAGGGTTCCTATGGCTACACCTTC
TRBJ2-7 NA TRBV11-2 NA CASSLDLRAYEQYF TGTGCCAGCAGCTTAGATCTCAGGGCATACGAGCAGTACTTC
TRBJ1-3 NA TRBV6-5 NA CASSYAGDLSGNTIYF TGTGCCAGCAGTTACGCGGGGGACCTCTCTGGAAACACCATATATTTT
TRBJ1-3 NA TRBV4-2 NA CASSQDGSSGNTIYF TGTGCCAGCAGCCAAGACGGGAGCTCTGGAAACACCATATATTTT
TRBJ2-5 NA TRBV2 NA CASRDRQETQYF TGTGCCAGCAGGGACAGACAAGAGACCCAGTACTTC
TRBJ1-5 NA TRBV15 NA CATSEGLNSNQPQHF TGTGCCACCAGCGAGGGACTGAATAGCAATCAGCCCCAGCATTTT
TRBJ1-1 NA TRBV5-1 TRBD1 CASSLVTGQEKAFF TGCGCCAGCAGCTTGGTAACGGGACAGGAAAAAGCTTTCTTT
TRBJ2-1 NA TRBV4-1 NA CASSQDVSGARREQFF TGCGCCAGCAGCCAAGATGTCAGCGGTGCCAGGAGGGAGCAGTTCTTC
TRBJ1-1 NA TRBV5-4 NA CASSLPKGGTEAFF TGTGCCAGCAGCTTACCAAAGGGAGGGACTGAAGCTTTCTTT
TRBJ1-1 NA TRBV28 TRBD1 CASSSDDRAEAFF TGTGCCAGCAGTTCCGATGACAGGGCTGAAGCTTTCTTT
TRBJ2-1 NA TRBV4-2 TRBD2 CASSQDFTGGLNEQFF TGTGCCAGCAGCCAAGATTTTACGGGAGGGTTGAATGAGCAGTTCTTC
TRBJ2-7 once TRBV19 TRBD1 CASSRTGREQYF TGTGCCAGTAGCCGGACAGGGCGGGAGCAGTACTTC
TRBJ1-6 NA TRBV30 NA CAWGIEESPLHF TGTGCCTGGGGGATTGAGGAGTCACCCCTCCACTTT
TRBJ2-1 NA TRBV29-1 TRBD2 CSVEDHRLAGRNEQFF TGCAGCGTTGAAGATCATCGGCTAGCGGGAAGGAATGAGCAGTTCTTC
TRBJ2-7 medium-sized TRBV9 TRBD2 CASSVGLAGGSYEQYF TGTGCCAGCAGCGTCGGACTAGCGGGAGGGTCCTACGAGCAGTACTTC
TRBJ1-1 NA TRBV4-1 TRBD1 CASSHPQGGSTEAFF TGCGCCAGCAGCCACCCACAGGGGGGCAGCACTGAAGCTTTCTTT
TRBJ2-7 NA TRBV11-2 TRBD2 CASRRTSGYEQYF TGTGCCAGCAGACGGACTAGCGGCTACGAGCAGTACTTC
TRBJ1-2 once TRBV10-2 NA CAHSTSEFYGYTF TGCGCCCACAGCACTTCAGAATTCTATGGCTACACCTTC
TRBJ2-7 NA TRBV11-2 NA CASSLGGSPYEQYF TGTGCCAGCAGCTTGGGGGGTAGCCCCTACGAGCAGTACTTC
TRBJ2-3 NA TRBV5-1 NA CASSLPTDTQYF TGCGCCAGCAGCCTCCCCACAGATACGCAGTATTTT
TRBJ2-7 NA TRBV14 TRBD2 CASSLSGGKTYEQYF TGTGCCAGCAGCCTAAGCGGGGGAAAAACCTACGAGCAGTACTTC
TRBJ1-2 NA TRBV6-5 NA CASSPRRSGDYGYTF TGTGCCAGCAGTCCCCGCCGGTCAGGCGACTATGGCTACACCTTC
TRBJ2-5 NA TRBV5-1 NA CASKRTTIGTQYF TGCGCCAGCAAGCGTACGACCATAGGGACCCAGTACTTC
TRBJ2-6 NA TRBV27 TRBD1 CASTQRVGGRGPGANVLTF TGTGCCAGCACCCAGAGAGTAGGGGGCCGCGGACCTGGGGCCAACGTCCTGACTTTC
TRBJ1-5 NA TRBV6-5 TRBD1 CAITTTGLYEPQHF TGTGCCATCACCACGACAGGGTTGTACGAGCCCCAGCATTTT
TRBJ2-7 NA TRBV5-1 TRBD2 CASNRGGQTYEQYF TGCGCCAGCAACCGCGGGGGGCAAACCTACGAGCAGTACTTC
TRBJ2-3 once TRBV14 NA CASSQHAMGEDTQYF TGTGCCAGCAGCCAACACGCGATGGGAGAAGATACGCAGTATTTT
TRBJ1-2 NA TRBV30 TRBD1 CAWSTGQGARSYGYTF TGTGCCTGGAGTACCGGACAGGGGGCGCGAAGCTATGGCTACACCTTC
TRBJ1-2 few TRBV3-1/TRBV3-2 TRBD1 CASSLGQGALLGYTF TGTGCCAGCAGCCTCGGACAGGGGGCGCTTCTCGGCTACACCTTC